This T cell receptor beta chain emerged from a study of blood T cell repertoires in COVID-19. The assay was immunoSEQ multiplex PCR, and TCRdb's table has in-frame clones only and misses some. This sample has roughly 190,000 clones, with around 84% found just once. This clone has only one observation. Germline assignment: CDR1 SGHRS and CDR2 YFSETQ. The CDR3 has 17 residues. Trimming took 2 bases from V and 0 from J; bases not matched to a gene: 7. The sequence was obtained from a human donor in a cohort sampled during active COVID-19. The chain joins TRBV5-1 to TRBJ2-2; 7 bases map to TRBD1. Sequencing was performed on peripheral blood. CDR3 nucleotides: TGCGCCAGCAGCTTTGCCCCGGGACAGCCGAACACCGGGGAGCTGTTTTTT. It codes for CASSFAPGQPNTGELFF.